One sample yielded the 6 T cell receptor beta chains listed below, sequenced in a study of human T cells and chemical hapten exposure. As to time point: patch test 1, 2 weeks after DPC sensitization. The sample's treatment: therapeutic diphenylcyclopropenone sensitization with weekly scalp DPC. Via MiXCR, TCRdb re-called the RACE reads, giving one row per CDR3 protein. The data hold 380,000 or so distinct CDR3 sequences, with around 4.8% observed a single time. Sequencing was performed on whole blood, taken in connection with sensitization to the hapten diphenylcyclopropenone (DPC). The origin of the receptors is a woman aged 45-65 years with alopecia areata. Some clones in this sample may be carry-over from other donors' samples.

This clonotype was seen many times. This chain joins TRBV21-1 and TRBJ1-2; no check of the table's D call, TRBD1, against the DNA was made. TRBV21-1 is a listed pseudogene. CDR3 size: 16 residues. The CDR3 loop reads CASSKFRDSGAYGYTF. DNA of the CDR3: TGTGCCAGCAGCAAATTTAGAGACTCAGGGGCCTATGGCTACACCTTC.

The chain recombines TRBV4-2 with TRBJ2-7; tentatively, D is TRBD1 or TRBD2 (5 bases each). This CDR3 contains 16 residues. CDR1 is LGHNA, CDR2 YNFKEQ, per germline. V lost 2 bases and J 7 bases, leaving 21 bases between the germline ends. CDR3: CASSQFYGTQDWEQYF. The CDR3 DNA reads TGTGCCAGCAGCCAATTTTACGGGACCCAAGATTGGGAGCAGTACTTC.

The table lists this clonotype with a few counts. CDR3 sequence (DNA): TGTGCCACCAGCAGAGAACTGACAGCCTACGAGCAGTACTTC. This translates into CATSRELTAYEQYF. This chain connects TRBV15 to TRBJ2-7; the D gene is possibly TRBD1 (5 bases). Germline V gene lookup returns CDR1 LNHNV and CDR2 YYDKDF (reference sequence). CDR3 length equals 14 residues. Trimming left V 0 bases short and J 2 bases short, with 8 bases between.

There are many counts of this clonotype. J is TRBJ2-7 and V is TRBV27, with D maybe TRBD1 (5 bases). Germline CDR1 MNHEY, CDR2 SMNVEV (reference sequence). CDR3 length equals 11 residues. Trimming shortened V by 8 bases and J by 5 bases, and 10 bases separated the two germline ends. The DNA for the CDR3 is TGTGCCAGCGGCAGGGTCCACGAGCAGTACTTC. It specifies CASGRVHEQYF.

This clonotype showed up just a few times. This rearrangement joins TRBV10-3 to TRBJ1-1; 9 bases align to TRBD1. From germline, CDR1 is ENHRY and CDR2 SYGVKD. The CDR3 covers 13 residues. V shed 6 bases and J 8 bases; nucleotides not matched to a gene: 7. CDR3 sequence reads: CAIRPGQGIEAFF. CDR3 bases: TGTGCCATCAGACCCGGACAGGGGATAGAAGCTTTCTTT.

There are many counts of this clonotype. This sequence joins TRBV27 and TRBJ1-6; 7 nucleotides match TRBD1. Trimming took 3 bases from V and 9 from J; bases not matched to a gene: 5. CDR3 size: 14 residues. The V gene's germline CDR1 is MNHEY and CDR2 SMNVEV (reference sequence). The CDR3 DNA follows: TGTGCCAGCAGTTTTTTCACAGGGGCTTCACCCCTCCACTTT. Protein product: CASSFFTGASPLHF.